This TCR beta chain comes out of a study of T cell responses to AZD1222 COVID-19 vaccine. Points from the study as a whole: A reported finding is that nearly half of spike-specific TCRs target unmutated variant regions. Two AZD1222 doses significantly raised spike-specific TCR breadth and depth over controls.

Trimming stripped 6 bases from V and 2 bases from J, with 10 bases between. The CDR3 has 13 amino acids. Germline V gene data show CDR1 as LGHDT and CDR2 as YNNKEL (reference sequence). Produced via immunoSEQ multiplex PCR; TCRdb's table is partial and in-frame only. The sample lists approximately 180,000 clones; just over 85% were seen once. In regard to this clone: Antigen specificity is unknown.

The TCR originated in an adult in good health. Source: peripheral blood, taken on day 0 of AZD1222 vaccination. The J gene is TRBJ1-1, the V gene TRBV3-1 (or the pseudogene TRBV3-2), with D perhaps TRBD1 (5 bases). The CDR3 region is CASRWQGNTEAFF. In DNA, the CDR3 is TGTGCCAGCAGATGGCAGGGCAACACTGAAGCTTTCTTT.